A single sample is the source of the 19 T cell receptor beta chains below, sequenced in a study of cytomegalovirus exposure and HLA in healthy donors. This PCR relied on a set of 60 Vbeta primers and 13 Jbeta primers. Profiled with immunoSEQ multiplex PCR; TCRdb holds only in-frame clones, not every one. The sample has 130,000 or so clones, 50% to 75% seen once. Specimen: PBMCs. The receptors derive from a woman in her thirties or forties in good health and CMV-seronegative.

CDR3 in DNA: TGTGCCATCACGACAGGGGGCAACTATGGCTACACCTTC. This translates into CAITTGGNYGYTF. This chain uses TRBV10-3 with TRBJ1-2; 10 positions match TRBD1. Germline CDR1 ENHRY, CDR2 SYGVKD. The junction had 1 base not matched to a gene; V was cut back by 7 bases and J by 2 bases. The CDR3 length is 13 residues.

The table lists this clone with a few counts. The genes are TRBV30 and TRBJ1-5; possibly TRBD1 for D (5 bases). Germline values: CDR1 GTSNPN, CDR2 SVGIG (reference sequence). V was cut by 0 bases and J by 3 bases, with 15 bases left in between. CDR3 length: 16 amino acids. CDR3 nucleotide sequence: TGTGCCTGGAGTGTCACTGGGCAGGGATACAATCAGCCCCAGCATTTT. Protein product: CAWSVTGQGYNQPQHF.

Only a few counts were recorded for this clone. The V gene is TRBV7-3, the J gene TRBJ1-2; perhaps TRBD1 as D (5 bases). The germline V and J ends were trimmed by 3 bases and 11 bases, with 16 bases remaining between them. The CDR3 is made up of 13 amino acids. Germline V gene data show CDR1 as SGHTA and CDR2 as FQGTGA. Here the CDR3 DNA reads TGTGCCAGCAGCTTGGAGCGGGGGTGGGAATACACCTTC. It is translated as CASSLERGWEYTF.

This clone was counted only a few times. This chain joins TRBV7-3 and TRBJ1-2, with 12 bases aligning to TRBD1. V lost 3 bases and J lost 9; bases outside the gene matches: 8. Germline-derived CDR1 and CDR2 are SGHTA and FQGTGA. The CDR3 covers 15 residues. DNA for the CDR3: TGTGCCAGCAGCTTGGGGACAGGGGGCGCGAGTAGCTACACCTTC. It yields the protein CASSLGTGGASSYTF.

V gene TRBV25-1 combines with J gene TRBJ2-3; D gene unclear. The V end was cut by 2 bases, the J end by 2 bases, with 8 bases between. Germline V gene data show CDR1 as MGHDK and CDR2 as SYGVNS. The CDR3 extends over 14 amino acids. This CDR3 is CASSEESTTDTQYF. CDR3 in DNA: TGTGCCAGCAGTGAAGAGAGCACCACAGATACGCAGTATTTT.

This clone was seen a few times. CDR3 bases: TGTGCCAGCAGCTCCAATCGTAGGGAACAGGGGGCTGACACTGAAGCTTTCTTT. It codes for CASSSNRREQGADTEAFF. V is TRBV5-4 and J is TRBJ1-1; TRBD1 aligns across 9 bases. V shed 3 bases, J shed 3 bases, and the junction held 15 bases outside the gene matches. Germline values: CDR1 SGHNT, CDR2 YYREEE (reference sequence). The CDR3 length is 18 residues.

As concerns this clone: The junction and the germline gene differ at one end; a read error may be behind it. This chain uses TRBV30 with TRBJ2-7; D unclear. The CDR3 covers 11 residues. Germline V CDR1 and CDR2: GTSNPN, SVGIG (reference sequence). The CDR3 coding sequence is TGTGCCTGGAGCCCCCTCACCGGGTTCCACTTC. This gives the protein CAWSPLTGFHF.

V gene TRBV28 combines with J gene TRBJ1-4; TRBD1 matches 7 bases. The CDR3 runs 13 residues. Germline-derived CDR1 and CDR2 are MDHEN and SYDVKM. V shed 7 bases, J shed 8 bases, and the junction held 7 bases outside the gene matches. As DNA, the CDR3 is TGTGCCAGCAAGCGAGGGGGCTTCGAAAAACTGTTTTTT. This encodes CASKRGGFEKLFF. Supplemented by reference TRBV28 and TRBJ1-4, the full variable domain reads DVKVTQSSRYLVKRTGEKVFLECVQDMDHENMFWYRQDPGLGLRLIYFSYDVKMKEKGDIPEGYSVSREKKERFSLILESASTNQTSMYLCASKRGGFEKLFFGSGTQLSVL.

The V gene is TRBV28, the J gene TRBJ1-3; TRBD1 matches at 7 bases. V was clipped by 5 bases and J by 5 bases; unmatched bases: 12. The CDR3 contains 16 residues. Germline V gene data show CDR1 as MDHEN and CDR2 as SYDVKM. CDR3 sequence: CASSGSWGQRRNTIYF. In nucleotides, the CDR3 is TGTGCCAGCAGTGGTTCATGGGGACAGCGTCGAAACACCATATATTTT.

V and J are TRBV6-1 and TRBJ2-7; D unclear. CDR1 is MNHNS and CDR2 is SASEGT in the germline V gene. This CDR3 contains 16 residues. Trimming shortened V by 5 bases and J by 5 bases, and 22 bases separated the two germline ends. The CDR3 coding sequence is TGTGCCAGCAGTCAAGAAATACCGACTCCGATGCACGAGCAGTACTTC. As protein: CASSQEIPTPMHEQYF.

This rearrangement joins TRBV19 to TRBJ1-2, with 8 bases identical to TRBD1. CDR3 length: 16 amino acids. CDR1 and CDR2 from the germline V gene are LNHDA and SQIVND (reference sequence). V lost 6 bases to trimming and J lost 6 bases; unmatched junction nucleotides: 15. The CDR3 DNA sequence: TGTGCCAGTAGGACTTCGACCAGGGGGCGATCTAATGGCTACACCTTC. It is translated as CASRTSTRGRSNGYTF. The whole variable domain, remainder taken from reference TRBV19 and TRBJ1-2, is DGGITQSPKYLFRKEGQNVTLSCEQNLNHDAMYWYRQDPGQGLRLIYYSQIVNDFQKGDIAEGYSVSREKKESFPLTVTSAQKNPTAFYLCASRTSTRGRSNGYTFGSGTRLTVV.

The CDR3 DNA reads TGTGCCAGCTCATCTGGGGGCCCCTATAGCAATCAGCCCCAGCATTTT. Protein product: CASSSGGPYSNQPQHF. V usage is TRBV18 and J usage is TRBJ1-5, with D maybe TRBD1 (6 bases). The V end was cut by 5 bases, the J end by 0 bases, with 14 bases between. This CDR3 is 16 amino acids long. Germline CDR1 is KGHSH and CDR2 is LQKENI.

J is TRBJ1-4 and V is TRBV6-5, with unresolved D. Germline loops: CDR1 MNHEY, CDR2 SVGAGI. CDR3 length: 14 residues. V was clipped by 1 base and J by 5 bases, with 8 bases between them. For the CDR3, the DNA is TGTGCCAGCAGTTACTTTGGGGAGAATGAAAAACTGTTTTTT. It specifies CASSYFGENEKLFF.

This sequence joins TRBV4-1 and TRBJ2-6, with 8 bases aligning to TRBD1. Germline V CDR1 and CDR2: MGHRA, YSYEKL. The CDR3 covers 18 residues. The ends lost 1 base at V and 2 bases at J; junction bases unmatched: 7. CDR3 nucleotides: TGCGCCAGCAGCCAAGCCACCCTGACAGGGGCTGGGGCCAACGTCCTGACTTTC. This translates into CASSQATLTGAGANVLTF.

In its sample, this clone was seen a few times. The chain joins TRBV5-1 to TRBJ1-1; D is unresolved. The CDR3 is 13 residues long. From germline, CDR1 is SGHRS and CDR2 YFSETQ. V shed 0 bases and J shed 0 bases, with 3 bases lying between them. The CDR3 region is CASSLGVNTEAFF. CDR3 DNA sequence: TGCGCCAGCAGCTTGGGAGTGAACACTGAAGCTTTCTTT.

The chain has TRBV6-6 and TRBJ1-2, with D maybe TRBD1 (6 bases). Trimming cost V 6 bases and J 8 bases, with 19 bases left between them. CDR3 length: 14 amino acids. The germline V gene encodes CDR1 MNHNY and CDR2 SVGAGI (reference sequence). CDR3 residues: CASSPSVGARGYTF. The CDR3 DNA reads TGTGCCAGCAGCCCCTCCGTGGGGGCGCGGGGCTACACCTTC.

The chain is built from TRBV28 and TRBJ2-7; TRBD1 is a possible D gene (5 bases). The V end lost 6 bases, the J end lost 0 bases, and 15 bases lay between the germline ends. Germline CDR1 is MDHEN and CDR2 is SYDVKM. The CDR3 runs to 15 residues. CDR3 nucleotides: TGTGCCAGCAGCTCCCGAGCAGGGCACTCCTACGAGCAGTACTTC. This codes for CASSSRAGHSYEQYF.

CDR3 bases: TGTGCCATCAGTGAGTCGCGGCCAGGGGGGAATTCACCCCTCCACTTT. Residues: CAISESRPGGNSPLHF. The J gene is TRBJ1-6, the V gene TRBV10-3; 7 bases are a match to TRBD1. Germline CDR1 is ENHRY and CDR2 is SYGVKD. V lost 0 bases to trimming and J lost 7 bases; unmatched junction nucleotides: 6. CDR3 size: 16 residues.

This clone has a single count. This rearrangement joins TRBV6-1 to TRBJ1-1, with D hard to call. Trimming removed 5 bases from V and 3 bases from J, with 7 bases in between. This CDR3 is built from 12 residues. The germline CDR1 and CDR2 sequences are MNHNS and SASEGT. The CDR3 nucleotides are TGTGCCAGCAGTCACGCGGACACTGAAGCTTTCTTT. Its protein product is CASSHADTEAFF.